The 5 T cell receptor beta chains below were found in one sample sequenced in a study of PD-L1 blockade in urothelial cancer. Produced via immunoSEQ multiplex PCR; TCRdb's table is partial and in-frame only. The table lists 35,000 to 50,000 clones, approximately 77% of them singletons, with 2.5% to 3% in the top ten. The input for sequencing was PBMCs, taken around atezolizumab (anti-PD-L1) treatment. These TCRs come from a man in his sixties or seventies with urothelial cancer.

As concerns this clone: The same CDR3 is also encoded by other DNA sequences in this sample. The chain joins TRBV10-2 to TRBJ2-1, with TRBD2 matching over 10 bases. Germline V gene data show CDR1 as WSHSY and CDR2 as SAAADI. Trimming took 4 bases from V and 6 from J; bases not matched to a gene: 6. This CDR3 has 15 residues. The DNA for the CDR3 is TGCGCCAGCAGTGGGGGGCTAGCGGGAGTCAATGAGCAGTTCTTC. This codes for CASSGGLAGVNEQFF.

The gene calls are TRBV19 and TRBJ2-1; 7 bases are shared with TRBD2. V lost 4 bases and J lost 2; bases outside the gene matches: 8. Per germline, CDR1 LNHDA and CDR2 SQIVND (reference sequence). CDR3 size: 16 residues. The CDR3 region has the DNA TGTGCCAGTAGTAAATCCCTAGCGGAGACCTACAATGAGCAGTTCTTC. Amino acid sequence: CASSKSLAETYNEQFF.

The count of this clone is one. V is TRBV18 and J is TRBJ1-1; D is undetermined. V lost 1 base, J lost 4 bases, and 13 bases lay in between. Germline lookup yields CDR1 KGHSH and CDR2 LQKENI. CDR3 length: 15 amino acids. The CDR3 nucleotides read TGTGCCAGCTCACCACGCGATGGTGGTAGCACTGAAGCTTTCTTT. Translation gives CASSPRDGGSTEAFF. The complete variable domain, with remaining parts taken from reference TRBV18 and TRBJ1-1, reads NAGVMQNPRHLVRRRGQEARLRCSPMKGHSHVYWYRQLPEEGLKFMVYLQKENIIDESGMPKERFSAEFPKEGPSILRIQQVVRGDSAAYFCASSPRDGGSTEAFFGQGTRLTVV.

The chain uses TRBV11-3 and TRBJ1-1; the D is unclear. The CDR3 runs to 12 residues. Deletions cut 4 bases from V and 4 bases from J, with 7 bases between. Germline V gene data show CDR1 as SGHNT and CDR2 as YENEEA. The CDR3 DNA reads TGTGCCAGCAGCTACTCCCGCACTGAAGCTTTCTTT. Translated: CASSYSRTEAFF.

CDR3 loop: CASSLSRGDRAGYEQYF. The DNA of the CDR3 is TGTGCCAGCAGCTTAAGCAGGGGGGACAGGGCAGGCTACGAGCAGTACTTC. The rearrangement links TRBV7-6 to TRBJ2-7, with 9 positions matching TRBD1. V lost 2 bases and J lost 3; bases outside the gene matches: 11. The CDR3 consists of 17 residues. From germline, CDR1 is SGHVS and CDR2 FNYEAQ.